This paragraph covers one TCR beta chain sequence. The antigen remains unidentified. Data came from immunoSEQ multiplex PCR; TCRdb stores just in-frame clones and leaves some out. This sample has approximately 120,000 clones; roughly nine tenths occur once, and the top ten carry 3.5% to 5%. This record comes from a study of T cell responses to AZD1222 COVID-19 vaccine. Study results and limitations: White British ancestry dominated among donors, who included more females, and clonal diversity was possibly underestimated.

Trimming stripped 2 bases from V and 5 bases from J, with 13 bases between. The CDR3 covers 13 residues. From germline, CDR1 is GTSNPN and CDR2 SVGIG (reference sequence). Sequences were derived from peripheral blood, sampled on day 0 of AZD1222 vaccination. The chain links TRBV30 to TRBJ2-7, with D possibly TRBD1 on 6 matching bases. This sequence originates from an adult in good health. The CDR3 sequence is CAWSPQTGNEQYF. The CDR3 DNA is TGTGCCTGGAGTCCCCAAACAGGGAACGAGCAGTACTTC.